These T cell receptor beta chains were read from a single sample in a study of cytomegalovirus exposure and HLA in healthy donors. This table comes from immunoSEQ multiplex PCR, and its TCRdb copy is limited to in-frame clones, with some not included. The table records 150,000 to 200,000 clones, about 81% of them present only once. The sample was PBMCs. The receptor set was obtained from a woman in her twenties or thirties in good health and CMV-seronegative. CDR3s include the opening cysteine and the closing phenylalanine or tryptophan. D genes are given only for firm matches. Only part of the rows carry a size: once, few, many, or a class if the clone is expanded.

V gene	D gene	clone size	CDR3 length	J gene	CDR3 DNA	CDR3 protein
TRBV2	TRBD1	-	14	TRBJ1-4	TGTGCCAGCAGTGTGGGACAGGGAGTTGAAAAACTGTTTTTT	CASSVGQGVEKLFF
TRBV19	TRBD2	-	16	TRBJ2-7	TGTGCCAGTAGTACCGCTAGCGGGAGGGCCCCCCACGAGCAGTACTTC	CASSTASGRAPHEQYF
TRBV5-1	TRBD2	-	15	TRBJ2-7	TGCGCCAGCATGCTGGGACTAGGAGGTGACGACGAGCAGTACTTC	CASMLGLGGDDEQYF
TRBV6-1	-	-	13	TRBJ1-2	TGTGCCAGCAGCAGACAGGCCGACTATGGCTACACCTTC	CASSRQADYGYTF
TRBV5-6	-	-	13	TRBJ1-4	TGTGCCAGCAGCTCCACTCAAGAAGAAAAACTGTTTTTT	CASSSTQEEKLFF
TRBV28	TRBD2	-	19	TRBJ2-1	TGTGCCAGCAGTCCCCATATCCCCAAGGCGGGGGGGCAATTGGATGAGCAGTTCTTC	CASSPHIPKAGGQLDEQFF
TRBV19	-	-	13	TRBJ2-5	TGTGCCAGTAGTCAGGGACATTCGGGGACCCAGTACTTC	CASSQGHSGTQYF
TRBV5-1	-	few	14	TRBJ2-1	TGCGCCAGCAGCTCCCCCCAGGGCGCCCGGCGGCAGTTCTTC	CASSSPQGARRQFF
TRBV5-5	-	few	14	TRBJ2-5	TGTGCCAGCAGCTTAGGAGGTGGGATGGGGACCCAGTACTTC	CASSLGGGMGTQYF
TRBV4-1	-	-	14	TRBJ2-5	TGCGCCAGCAGCCAGATAGACTCTCAAGAGACCCAGTACTTC	CASSQIDSQETQYF
TRBV6-6	TRBD1	few	13	TRBJ1-2	TGTGCCAGCAACCCACAGACAGGGCAGGGCTACACCTTC	CASNPQTGQGYTF
TRBV9	-	-	16	TRBJ2-3	TGTGCCAGCAGCGTCGCGTTTTCCCCCAACACAGATACGCAGTATTTT	CASSVAFSPNTDTQYF
TRBV7-9	-	-	16	TRBJ2-2	TGTGCCAGCAGCTTATTTCCACAGGGCCCCCCCGGGGAGCTGTTTTTT	CASSLFPQGPPGELFF
TRBV29-1	-	-	12	TRBJ2-5	TGCAGCGTTGTGCGGGCTCGAGAGACCCAGTACTTC	CSVVRARETQYF
TRBV15	-	-	16	TRBJ2-7	TGTGCCACCAGCAAGGGACTCACTGGAGTCCGCTACGAGCAGTACTTC	CATSKGLTGVRYEQYF
TRBV7-2	-	few	13	TRBJ1-2	TGTGCCAGCAGCTTAGTCCCCGTCTATGGCTACACCTTC	CASSLVPVYGYTF
TRBV4-2	-	-	13	TRBJ2-7	TGTGCCAGCAGGGGTCAGGCGGGCTACGAGCAGTACTTC	CASRGQAGYEQYF
TRBV14	-	-	15	TRBJ2-7	TGTGCCAGCAGCCAAGTTGGAGGGTTAGCCTACGAGCAGTACTTC	CASSQVGGLAYEQYF
TRBV30	-	-	9	TRBJ2-7	TGTGCCTGTCTATACGAGCAGTACTTC	CACLYEQYF
TRBV27	TRBD1	-	16	TRBJ1-5	TGTGCCAGCAGTTCGGGACAGGGGACATACAATCAGCCCCAGCATTTT	CASSSGQGTYNQPQHF
TRBV30	-	-	15	TRBJ1-1	TGTGCCTGGAGTTCCCGGACGTGGGGGGGGACTGAAGCTTTCTTT	CAWSSRTWGGTEAFF
TRBV5-6	TRBD2	-	15	TRBJ2-7	TGTGCCAGCAGCCTCATGGAGCGGGACCACTACGAGCAGTACTTC	CASSLMERDHYEQYF
TRBV18	-	-	16	TRBJ1-1	TGTGCCAGCTCACGCGCCGGGGGTGTTGGGGGAACTGAAGCTTTCTTT	CASSRAGGVGGTEAFF
TRBV5-1	-	-	14	TRBJ1-1	TGCGCCAGCAACCCCATCCCTACGAACACTGAAGCTTTCTTT	CASNPIPTNTEAFF
TRBV6-5	-	few	13	TRBJ1-5	TGTGCCAGCAGTTACCTTAGCAATCAGCCCCAGCATTTT	CASSYLSNQPQHF
TRBV2	-	-	14	TRBJ2-1	TGTGCCAGCAATCAGAGGAGCTCCTACAATGAGCAGTTCTTC	CASNQRSSYNEQFF
TRBV6-5	-	few	11	TRBJ1-3	TGTGCCAGCAGTGCGGATCGAACCATATATTTT	CASSADRTIYF